The rows below give T cell receptor beta chains drawn from one sample of a study of cytomegalovirus exposure and HLA in healthy donors. Generated by immunoSEQ multiplex PCR, the TCRdb table keeps only in-frame clones and is missing some. This table has 150,000 to 200,000 clones, around 84% appearing once. The sample comprised PBMCs. The receptor source for this set is a man between 45 and 60 years old in good health and CMV-seropositive. The CDR3 runs from the conserved cysteine through the conserved F or W. A D gene is named only where the DNA matches it firmly. Rows give clone size only sometimes, using once, few, many, or a class for an expanded clone.

CDR3 length	V gene	D gene	J gene	clone size	CDR3 DNA	CDR3 protein
12	TRBV7-8	-	TRBJ2-3	-	TGTGCCAGCAGCCCCCTCGGGGATACGCAGTATTTT	CASSPLGDTQYF
15	TRBV9	-	TRBJ2-3	-	TGTGCCAGCAGCGATAGTAGTATCGAGCCCGATACGCAGTATTTT	CASSDSSIEPDTQYF
12	TRBV9	-	TRBJ1-1	-	TGTGCCAGCAGCGGCGGTGAGAGTGAAGCTTTCTTT	CASSGGESEAFF
14	TRBV7-9	-	TRBJ1-1	-	TGTGCCAGCACTGGGGGCGGCATGAACACTGAAGCTTTCTTT	CASTGGGMNTEAFF
14	TRBV19	-	TRBJ2-3	few	TGTGCCAGTAGTACAGGGGTGGGCACAGATACGCAGTATTTT	CASSTGVGTDTQYF
15	TRBV6-5	-	TRBJ2-7	-	TGTGCCAGCACCACTTTCCACGCGGGACTCTACGAGCAGTACTTC	CASTTFHAGLYEQYF
16	TRBV9	TRBD2	TRBJ2-3	-	TGTGCCAGCAGCGTAGATGGACTAGCGGGATGGGATACGCAGTATTTT	CASSVDGLAGWDTQYF
12	TRBV7-9	-	TRBJ1-2	-	TGTGCCAGCAGCCGCGACATCTATGGCTACACCTTC	CASSRDIYGYTF
14	TRBV29-1	TRBD2	TRBJ2-7	-	TGCAGCGTTGAGACTAGCGGGGGGGCCGGCGAGCAGTACTTC	CSVETSGGAGEQYF
14	TRBV6-1	-	TRBJ2-7	-	TGTGCCAGCAGCGGGGTACCCCTGGGCTACGAGCAGTACTTC	CASSGVPLGYEQYF
16	TRBV18	TRBD1	TRBJ2-2	-	TGTGCCAGCTCACCTCTCGCGACAGGGCTCACCGGGGAGCTGTTTTTT	CASSPLATGLTGELFF
15	TRBV7-3	TRBD2	TRBJ2-1	-	TGTGCCAGCAGCTCGGGACTAGCGAACAAGGATGAGCAGTTCTTC	CASSSGLANKDEQFF
12	TRBV29-1	-	TRBJ2-2	once	TGCAGCGTTGAAGGCAGCACCGGGGAGCTGTTTTTT	CSVEGSTGELFF
17	TRBV7-9	TRBD2	TRBJ2-1	-	TGTGCCAGCAGCTCCCTCGGGGTGTCTAGCGGGAGTAATGAGCAGTTCTTC	CASSSLGVSSGSNEQFF
13	TRBV11-2	-	TRBJ2-7	-	TGTGCCAGCAGGGAGAGTAGCTCCTACGAGCAGTACTTC	CASRESSSYEQYF
15	TRBV5-8	TRBD2	TRBJ2-1	-	TGTGCCAGCAGCTTGGATGGCGGGGGCTACAATGAGCAGTTCTTC	CASSLDGGGYNEQFF
17	TRBV5-1	TRBD2	TRBJ2-7	-	TGCGCCAGCAGCTTGGCCGACAGCGGGGGGCAGTCCTACGAGCAGTACTTC	CASSLADSGGQSYEQYF
14	TRBV15	-	TRBJ1-4	-	TGTGCCACCAGCAGAGATCAAGGTAGCGAAAAACTGTTTTTT	CATSRDQGSEKLFF
14	TRBV7-9	TRBD1	TRBJ2-7	-	TGTGCCAGCGTGAATGCTGGACAGGACTACGAGCAGTACTTC	CASVNAGQDYEQYF
15	TRBV14	TRBD1	TRBJ1-1	-	TGTGCCAGCAGCGTCCCGGGACAGGGTGTCACTGAAGCTTTCTTT	CASSVPGQGVTEAFF
17	TRBV7-9	TRBD2	TRBJ2-3	once	TGTGCCAGCAGCCTAGGGTGGCGGGAGGGAAGCACAGATACGCAGTATTTT	CASSLGWREGSTDTQYF
12	TRBV6-6	-	TRBJ2-1	-	TGTGCCAGCAGCAGGGATTCCAATGAGCAGTTCTTC	CASSRDSNEQFF
19	TRBV5-1	TRBD2	TRBJ2-7	-	TGCGCCAGCAGCTTACCGGGACTAGCGGGTGGACGCAACTCCTACGAGCAGTACTTC	CASSLPGLAGGRNSYEQYF
14	TRBV9	-	TRBJ2-1	-	TGTGCCAGCAGCTCCCCCCCCCGGGTTGCTGAGCAGTTCTTC	CASSSPPRVAEQFF
15	TRBV2	TRBD2	TRBJ2-2	-	TGTGCCAGCAGTGACAAGCGGGGGAGCACCGGGGAGCTGTTTTTT	CASSDKRGSTGELFF
15	TRBV11-3	-	TRBJ2-1	few	TGTGCCAGCAGCTCCAGACTGAGCTCCTACAATGAGCAGTTCTTC	CASSSRLSSYNEQFF
16	TRBV7-9	TRBD2	TRBJ2-1	-	TGTGCCAGCACCAAGCTGGCAGGACTAGCGGACAATGAGCAGTTCTTC	CASTKLAGLADNEQFF
13	TRBV29-1	-	TRBJ1-5	-	TGCAGCGTGGGGGGGTCAAGATATCAGCCCCAGCATTTT	CSVGGSRYQPQHF
14	TRBV5-1	TRBD2	TRBJ2-5	few	TGCGCCAGCAGCCTCGGGCCGGGGGGAGAGACCCAGTACTTC	CASSLGPGGETQYF
15	TRBV19	TRBD2	TRBJ2-3	-	TGTGCCAGTAGTAGCGGGACTAGCGGCACAGATACGCAGTATTTT	CASSSGTSGTDTQYF
14	TRBV27	-	TRBJ1-3	-	TGTGCCAGCAGTTTCAGGTCCTCTGGAAACACCATATATTTT	CASSFRSSGNTIYF
16	TRBV5-5	-	TRBJ1-4	-	TGTGCCAGCAGCTTGGCGGCAGGGGTTACTAATGAAAAACTGTTTTTT	CASSLAAGVTNEKLFF
16	TRBV19	TRBD2	TRBJ2-3	-	TGTGCCAGTAGTATACTACTAGCGGGGAACACAGATACGCAGTATTTT	CASSILLAGNTDTQYF
14	TRBV5-1	-	TRBJ2-7	-	TGCGCCAGCAGCTTGGTAGGGAGTTCCTACGAGCAGTACTTC	CASSLVGSSYEQYF
16	TRBV10-1	-	TRBJ2-3	-	TGCGCCAGCAGTGATGTGGGCACGTCGAACACAGATACGCAGTATTTT	CASSDVGTSNTDTQYF
14	TRBV7-9	-	TRBJ1-4	-	TGTGCCAGCAGCCCCTACGGAACTAATGAAAAACTGTTTTTT	CASSPYGTNEKLFF
13	TRBV10-3	-	TRBJ1-2	-	TGTGCCATCAGCCACCGGGACTCCTATGGCTACACCTTC	CAISHRDSYGYTF
13	TRBV18	-	TRBJ2-1	-	TGTGCCAGCTCACGGACCAGGGGTGATGAGCAGTTCTTC	CASSRTRGDEQFF
15	TRBV2	TRBD1	TRBJ1-2	-	TGTGCCAGCAGTGAGGGGGGCCAGGGGGACTATGGCTACACCTTC	CASSEGGQGDYGYTF
15	TRBV4-1	TRBD2	TRBJ2-1	-	TGCGCCAGCAACCAAGAGGGACTAGCGGTAAATGAGCAGTTCTTC	CASNQEGLAVNEQFF
18	TRBV4-2	TRBD2	TRBJ2-1	-	TGTGCCAGCAGCCAAAACGTGGCTAGCGGGAGCTCCTACAATGAGCAGTTCTTC	CASSQNVASGSSYNEQFF
13	TRBV6-5	-	TRBJ1-2	-	TGTGCCAGCAGTTACTCGTTCGAGCGTGGCTACACCTTC	CASSYSFERGYTF
11	TRBV27	-	TRBJ2-5	-	TGTGCCAGCAGCCACGGGGAGACCCAGTACTTC	CASSHGETQYF
17	TRBV18	-	TRBJ1-1	-	TGTGCCAGCTCACCACTCCCGGGCCCAGGGCAGGGCACTGAAGCTTTCTTT	CASSPLPGPGQGTEAFF
16	TRBV5-1	TRBD2	TRBJ2-1	few	TGCGCCAGCAGCTTGGGCGGGACGCGGGGGAACAATGAGCAGTTCTTC	CASSLGGTRGNNEQFF
15	TRBV5-1	TRBD1	TRBJ1-2	-	TGCGCCAGCAGCCTCCGGACAGGGGGCGACTATGGCTACACCTTC	CASSLRTGGDYGYTF
13	TRBV5-1	-	TRBJ1-5	-	TGCGCCAGCAGCTTGGCCCAGAATCAGCCCCAGCATTTT	CASSLAQNQPQHF
14	TRBV11-3	TRBD1	TRBJ2-1	-	TGTGCCAGCAGCCCGGACAGGGGGCTAGGTGAGCAGTTCTTC	CASSPDRGLGEQFF
15	TRBV6-1	-	TRBJ2-2	-	TGTGCCAGCAGTGAAGCACAGGGGAACACCGGGGAGCTGTTTTTT	CASSEAQGNTGELFF
14	TRBV7-3	-	TRBJ1-1	-	TGTGCCAGCAGCTTAGAACAGGGCAGACCTGAAGCTTTCTTT	CASSLEQGRPEAFF
15	TRBV29-1	TRBD2	TRBJ2-1	-	TGCAGCGGGGCTGAGCAGCGGGGGAGCTACAATGAGCAGTTCTTC	CSGAEQRGSYNEQFF
15	TRBV19	TRBD1	TRBJ2-7	-	TGTGCCAGTAGTCTTTCCGGGACAGTGGCCTACGAGCAGTACTTC	CASSLSGTVAYEQYF
17	TRBV5-1	TRBD1	TRBJ2-1	-	TGCGCCAGCAGCCTAGGGACAGGGGCGACGTCCTACAATGAGCAGTTCTTC	CASSLGTGATSYNEQFF
14	TRBV10-2	-	TRBJ2-2	once	TGCGCCAGCAGCCCAAGCGGCGGGTCCGGGGAGCTGTTTTTT	CASSPSGGSGELFF
14	TRBV5-6	-	TRBJ1-1	few	TGTGCCAGCAGCTTTGCCGGGGAGAACACTGAAGCTTTCTTT	CASSFAGENTEAFF
17	TRBV10-3	TRBD1	TRBJ2-4	-	TGTGCCATCAGTGAGTCGGCGACAGGGCTAGCCAAAAACATTCAGTACTTC	CAISESATGLAKNIQYF
15	TRBV25-1	-	TRBJ1-1	once	TGTGCCAGCAGTGATCATCGGTTGTTGAACACTGAAGCTTTCTTT	CASSDHRLLNTEAFF
14	TRBV11-2	TRBD1	TRBJ2-7	-	TGTGCCAGCAGCCAACTGGACAGGGCGGGCGAGCAGTACTTC	CASSQLDRAGEQYF
14	TRBV4-1	TRBD1	TRBJ1-6	once	TGCGCCAGCAGCCAAGGACAGGGCGACTCACCCCTCCACTTT	CASSQGQGDSPLHF